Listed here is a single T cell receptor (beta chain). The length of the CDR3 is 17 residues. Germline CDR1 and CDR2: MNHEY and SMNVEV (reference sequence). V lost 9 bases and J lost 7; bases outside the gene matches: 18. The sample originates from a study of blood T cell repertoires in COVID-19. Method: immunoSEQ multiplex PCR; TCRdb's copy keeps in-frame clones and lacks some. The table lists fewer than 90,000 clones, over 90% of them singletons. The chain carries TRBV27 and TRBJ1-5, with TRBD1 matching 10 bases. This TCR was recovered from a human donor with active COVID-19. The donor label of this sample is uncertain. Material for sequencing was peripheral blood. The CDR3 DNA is TGTGCCAGTAGATCTTCCGCGACAGGGGGCGCAAGGCAGCCCCAGCATTTT. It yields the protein CASRSSATGGARQPQHF.